A selection of T cell receptor beta chains follows, all from one sample in a study of blood T cell repertoires in COVID-19. The method was immunoSEQ multiplex PCR; TCRdb's version includes in-frame clones alone and lacks a portion of them. The repertoire holds some 350,000 clones, roughly 89% seen once, with around 3.5% in the top ten. Sequencing input: peripheral blood. The receptors derive from a woman aged 18-35 years who had recovered from COVID-19. CDR3s include the opening cysteine and the closing phenylalanine or tryptophan. Each record gives: J gene, D gene, clone size, V gene, CDR3 protein, CDR3 DNA. D genes are given only for firm matches. Only part of the rows carry a size: once, few, many, or a class if the clone is expanded.

j_gene: TRBJ1-6; d_gene: .; abundance: few; v_gene: TRBV6-6; CDR3aa: CASSRGSSNSPLHF; CDR3nt: TGTGCCAGCAGTCGCGGGTCATCGAATTCACCCCTCCACTTT
j_gene: TRBJ2-3; d_gene: .; abundance: .; v_gene: TRBV3-1/TRBV3-2; CDR3aa: CASSQVSRGDTQYF; CDR3nt: TGTGCCAGCAGCCAAGTTTCCAGGGGCGATACGCAGTATTTT
j_gene: TRBJ2-1; d_gene: TRBD2; abundance: .; v_gene: TRBV27; CDR3aa: CASSLAGGVGYNEQFF; CDR3nt: TGTGCCAGCAGTTTAGCGGGAGGTGTGGGTTACAATGAGCAGTTCTTC
j_gene: TRBJ1-1; d_gene: .; abundance: once; v_gene: TRBV7-9; CDR3aa: CASSARVELNTEAFF; CDR3nt: TGTGCCAGCAGCGCCAGGGTAGAGCTGAACACTGAAGCTTTCTTT
j_gene: TRBJ2-3; d_gene: TRBD1; abundance: .; v_gene: TRBV19; CDR3aa: CASSIGTGWADTQYF; CDR3nt: TGTGCCAGTAGTATCGGGACAGGTTGGGCAGATACGCAGTATTTT
j_gene: TRBJ1-5; d_gene: .; abundance: .; v_gene: TRBV6-2/TRBV6-3; CDR3aa: CASSFLTNQPQHF; CDR3nt: TGTGCCAGCAGTTTCCTCACAAATCAGCCCCAGCATTTT
j_gene: TRBJ2-1; d_gene: .; abundance: .; v_gene: TRBV11-3; CDR3aa: CASSLNYGTAYNEQFF; CDR3nt: TGTGCCAGCAGCTTAAATTATGGTACGGCCTACAATGAGCAGTTCTTC
j_gene: TRBJ1-2; d_gene: .; abundance: .; v_gene: TRBV4-1; CDR3aa: CASSQADTGVRGYTF; CDR3nt: TGCGCCAGCAGCCAAGCTGATACGGGGGTTAGGGGCTACACCTTC
j_gene: TRBJ2-5; d_gene: TRBD2; abundance: .; v_gene: TRBV9; CDR3aa: CASSPIVREGYQETQYF; CDR3nt: TGTGCCAGCAGCCCCATTGTACGGGAGGGGTACCAAGAGACCCAGTACTTC
j_gene: TRBJ1-5; d_gene: .; abundance: once; v_gene: TRBV6-2/TRBV6-3; CDR3aa: CASSFPGEGPQHF; CDR3nt: TGTGCCAGCAGTTTCCCAGGGGAGGGGCCCCAGCATTTT
j_gene: TRBJ1-1; d_gene: TRBD1; abundance: .; v_gene: TRBV27; CDR3aa: CASSTRQGRAFF; CDR3nt: TGTGCCAGCAGTACCCGACAGGGGAGAGCTTTCTTT
j_gene: TRBJ2-5; d_gene: .; abundance: .; v_gene: TRBV6-5; CDR3aa: CASTRPPETQYF; CDR3nt: TGTGCCAGCACGCGGCCCCCAGAGACCCAGTACTTC
j_gene: TRBJ2-2; d_gene: .; abundance: .; v_gene: TRBV6-5; CDR3aa: CASAIGLPGTGELFF; CDR3nt: TGTGCCAGCGCGATTGGCCTCCCGGGGACCGGGGAGCTGTTTTTT